This TCR beta chain originates from a study of T cells in Graves' hyperthyroidism and ophthalmopathy. Orbital computed tomography and thyroid ultrasound, together with serum TRAb and thyroxine and clinical symptoms, were used for diagnoses. This clonotype was detected many times. This CDR3 has 11 amino acids. The V and J ends lost 7 bases and 5 bases respectively, with 12 bases between them. Germline values: CDR1 SQVTM, CDR2 ANQGSEA. There were TCR beta CDR3 regions amplified from RNA transcripts. A first-round RT-PCR of the TCR CDR3 used the HTBI primer set. MiXCR, run by TCRdb on the multiplex PCR reads, gives a single entry per CDR3 protein. This sample yields fewer than 400,000 distinct CDR3 sequences, of which 11% to 15% are seen a single time; 28% belongs to the top ten.

The sequence came from a man aged 45 to 65 with Graves' ophthalmopathy. Input material: blood. The chain couples TRBV29-1 to TRBJ2-7; D is unclear. The CDR3 coding sequence is TGCAGCGCCTCCCACCCCGACGAGCAGTACTTC. This codes for CSASHPDEQYF.